These 9 T cell receptor beta chains were all obtained from the same sample, sequenced in a study of shared clonotypes between healthy human individuals. The naive CD8 subset, CD45RO-negative cells positively selected for CCR7, excluded terminally differentiated effector memory CD45RA+ cells. Repertoires were generated with immunoSEQ multiplex PCR, while TCRdb's copy carries only in-frame clones and drops some. There are some 740,000 clones in the sample; over 90% occur only once, and 24% lies in the top ten. Input material: naive CD8+ T cells sorted from blood. Source of these receptors: a man aged 25 to 45 in good health.

Written as DNA, the CDR3 is TGCAGCGGGACAGGGTCTGGCGCTGAAGCTTTCTTT. This codes for CSGTGSGAEAFF. This chain uses TRBV29-1 with TRBJ1-1; 8 nucleotides agree with TRBD1. Losses at the gene ends were 7 bases for V and 6 bases for J; bases not matched to a gene: 7. Germline values: CDR1 SQVTM, CDR2 ANQGSEA. The length of the CDR3 is 12 residues.

This chain connects TRBV25-1 to TRBJ2-5; 7 bases agree with TRBD2. The V and J ends lost 6 bases and 0 bases, in that order; junction bases with no gene match: 7. The germline gives CDR1 MGHDK, CDR2 SYGVNS. CDR3 size: 15 residues. CDR3 amino acids: CASRDTSAYQETQYF. In DNA form, the CDR3 reads TGTGCCAGCAGAGATACTAGCGCGTACCAAGAGACCCAGTACTTC.

This clone was observed once. This chain links TRBV6-1 with TRBJ2-1; D is perhaps TRBD1 (5 bases). Trimming stripped 9 bases from V and 7 bases from J, with 19 bases between. Per germline, CDR1 MNHNS and CDR2 SASEGT. This CDR3 is 14 amino acids long. The chain's CDR3 is CASTGDSLFNEQFF. CDR3 DNA sequence: TGTGCCAGTACCGGCGACAGCCTTTTTAATGAGCAGTTCTTC.

The chain carries TRBV6-5 and TRBJ2-5; D is perhaps TRBD1 (5 bases). The CDR3 spans 13 residues. Germline V gives CDR1 MNHEY, CDR2 SVGAGI. Trimming left V 7 bases short and J 1 base short, with 10 bases between. CDR3: CASNRQSQETQYF. The CDR3, as DNA: TGTGCCAGCAACCGACAGTCCCAAGAGACCCAGTACTTC.

The chain carries TRBV19 and TRBJ1-1; D remains unclear. CDR3 length: 15 amino acids. The germline V gene encodes CDR1 LNHDA and CDR2 SQIVND (reference sequence). Trimming took 0 bases from V and 0 from J, leaving 8 bases between them. The CDR3 coding sequence is TGTGCCAGTAGTATAGATCCGGACCTGAACACTGAAGCTTTCTTT. Translating gives CASSIDPDLNTEAFF.

CDR3 residues: CASRQREGPTGELFF. For the CDR3, the DNA is TGTGCCAGCAGACAGAGGGAGGGCCCCACCGGGGAGCTGTTTTTT. The chain couples TRBV27 to TRBJ2-2; 7 bases line up with TRBD2. Losses at the gene ends were 6 bases for V and 4 bases for J; bases not matched to a gene: 8. The CDR3 has 15 residues. CDR1 and CDR2 from the germline V gene are MNHEY and SMNVEV (reference sequence).

This clone was recorded once. The rearrangement links TRBV6-4 to TRBJ2-3; the D call may be TRBD1 or TRBD2 (5 bases each). The CDR3 has 15 residues. V lost 2 bases, J lost 4 bases, and 13 bases lay in between. Germline CDR1 reads MRHNA; CDR2 reads SNTAGT. Here the CDR3 reads CASSDGGSEADTQYF. For the CDR3, the DNA is TGTGCCAGCAGTGACGGGGGTAGCGAGGCAGATACGCAGTATTTT.

The genes are TRBV5-4 and TRBJ1-4; the D gene is possibly TRBD1 (5 bases). The CDR3 spans 14 residues. Trimming removed 2 bases from V and 5 bases from J, with 10 bases in between. CDR1 is SGHNT and CDR2 is YYREEE in the germline V gene (reference sequence). The CDR3 reads CASSFTGLNEKLFF. Here the CDR3 DNA reads TGTGCCAGCAGCTTTACAGGTCTCAATGAAAAACTGTTTTTT. The complete variable domain, with remaining parts taken from reference TRBV5-4 and TRBJ1-4, reads ETGVTQSPTHLIKTRGQQVTLRCSSQSGHNTVSWYQQALGQGPQFIFQYYREEENGRGNFPPRFSGLQFPNYSSELNVNALELDDSALYLCASSFTGLNEKLFFGSGTQLSVL.

This chain uses TRBV14 with TRBJ2-7; 7 bases fit TRBD2. From germline, CDR1 is SGHDN and CDR2 FVKESK. This CDR3 is built from 16 residues. V was pared by 2 bases and J by 0 bases, with 7 bases of the junction left unmatched. The CDR3 sequence is CASSQFSGSSSYEQYF. The CDR3 region has the DNA TGTGCCAGCAGCCAATTTAGCGGGTCTAGCTCCTACGAGCAGTACTTC.